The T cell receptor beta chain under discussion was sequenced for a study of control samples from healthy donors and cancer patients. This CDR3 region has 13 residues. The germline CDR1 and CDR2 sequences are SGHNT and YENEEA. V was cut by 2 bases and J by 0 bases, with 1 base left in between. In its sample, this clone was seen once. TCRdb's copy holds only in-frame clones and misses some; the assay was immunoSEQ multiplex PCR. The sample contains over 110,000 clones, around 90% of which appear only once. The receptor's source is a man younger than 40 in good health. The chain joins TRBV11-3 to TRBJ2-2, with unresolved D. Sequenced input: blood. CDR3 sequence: CASSLTNTGELFF. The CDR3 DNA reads TGTGCCAGCAGCTTAACGAACACCGGGGAGCTGTTTTTT.